This T cell receptor (beta chain) derives from a study of T-cell reconstitution after alpha-beta-depleted transplantation in children. General study results and limits: It was reported that alpha-beta T cells came from several hundred expanded graft clones (about two months after transplant). Some patients' high day-60 TCRbeta diversity was traced to surviving recipient T cells and thymic progenitors. A year had passed since transplant, and T-cell counts and diversity by then came mostly from newly produced T cells.

As to this clonotype: What it binds is not known.

During its preparation, the TCRbeta library received unique molecular identifiers. Each CDR3 protein gets one entry after TCRdb re-called the PCR reads with MiXCR. The table lists 200,000 to 300,000 distinct CDR3 sequences, roughly 26% of them singletons. The receptor was derived from a girl between 2 and 10 years old with Fanconi anemia, due to receive a stem cell transplant. The material was PBMCs, obtained before TCRalphabeta/CD19-depleted stem cell transplant.

Written as DNA, the CDR3 is TGTGCCAGCAGAGCGGGACTAGCGGGAGTAAATGAGCAGTTCTTC. Protein sequence: CASRAGLAGVNEQFF. The gene calls are TRBV6-1 and TRBJ2-1, with 14 bases identical to TRBD2. The CDR3 is 15 residues long. The J segment lost 7 bases and the V segment lost 6 bases, leaving 5 bases of the junction unmatched. CDR1 and CDR2 from the germline V gene are MNHNS and SASEGT.